The 20 T cell receptor beta chains reported below all come from one sample, sequenced in a study of blood T cell repertoires in COVID-19. Profiling relied on immunoSEQ multiplex PCR, and the TCRdb table lists in-frame clones only, not all of them. This sample has over 200,000 clones; more than 85% occur once, and the top ten carry 1.5% to 2%. Sequenced sample: peripheral blood. These receptors came from a middle-aged man with active or convalescent COVID-19.

The chain carries TRBV7-3 and TRBJ1-2; D perhaps matches TRBD1 (6 bases). Trimming removed 0 bases at V and 3 bases at J, with 11 bases between. The CDR3 totals 15 residues. The germline gives CDR1 SGHTA, CDR2 FQGTGA. The CDR3 DNA reads as TGTGCCAGCAGCTTAACGCACAGGGTTGACTATGGCTACACCTTC. It codes for CASSLTHRVDYGYTF.

The rearrangement uses TRBV19 and TRBJ2-7; tentative D call: TRBD1 (6 bases). Germline CDR1 is LNHDA and CDR2 is SQIVND (reference sequence). The V end was cut by 4 bases, the J end by 2 bases, with 15 bases between. The length of the CDR3 is 15 residues. CDR3 amino acids: CASSSLPTGPYEQYF. The CDR3 DNA sequence: TGTGCCAGTAGTAGCCTACCGACAGGCCCCTACGAGCAGTACTTC. The complete variable domain, with remaining parts taken from reference TRBV19 and TRBJ2-7, reads DGGITQSPKYLFRKEGQNVTLSCEQNLNHDAMYWYRQDPGQGLRLIYYSQIVNDFQKGDIAEGYSVSREKKESFPLTVTSAQKNPTAFYLCASSSLPTGPYEQYFGPGTRLTVT.

The CDR3 DNA sequence: TGTGCCAGCAGTGAGGGACAGGGGTACTATGGCTACACCTTC. Translated: CASSEGQGYYGYTF. V is TRBV25-1 and J is TRBJ1-2; 10 bases line up with TRBD1. The J segment lost 3 bases and the V segment lost 3 bases, leaving 1 base of the junction unmatched. The germline V gene has CDR1 MGHDK and CDR2 SYGVNS. This CDR3 has 14 residues.

This chain uses TRBV27 with TRBJ1-5; the match to TRBD1 covers 7 bases. V was pared by 2 bases and J by 0 bases, with 10 bases of the junction left unmatched. CDR3 size: 18 residues. The V gene's germline CDR1 is MNHEY and CDR2 SMNVEV (reference sequence). In DNA form, the CDR3 reads TGTGCCAGCAGTTTAACAGGGGCGGGCCCCTATAGCAATCAGCCCCAGCATTTT. The encoded protein is CASSLTGAGPYSNQPQHF.

This clone has just a few counts. V usage is TRBV11-3 and J usage is TRBJ1-2, with D uncertain. Looked up from germline, CDR1 is SGHNT and CDR2 is YENEEA. There are 12 residues in the CDR3. Trimming removed 1 base at V and 4 bases at J, with 4 bases between. The CDR3 region has the DNA TGTGCCAGCAGCTTAGGAGGCTATGGCTACACCTTC. This sequence encodes CASSLGGYGYTF.

This clone was seen just once. The chain recombines TRBV6-6 with TRBJ2-5, with D tentatively TRBD1 (6 bases). V lost 8 bases and J 0 bases, leaving 10 bases between the germline ends. Germline CDR1 MNHNY, CDR2 SVGAGI (reference sequence). The CDR3 sequence is 13 residues long. The CDR3 bases are TGTGCCAGCGATGGGGGCCACCAAGAGACCCAGTACTTC. Protein product: CASDGGHQETQYF.

This chain connects TRBV20-1 to TRBJ2-3; 8 nucleotides line up with TRBD1. With 3 bases clipped from V and 0 bases from J, the junction kept 8 bases outside the gene matches. The CDR3 is 16 amino acids. Germline lookup yields CDR1 DFQATT and CDR2 SNEGSKA (reference sequence). The CDR3 sequence: CSASGWRDRSTDTQYF. The CDR3 nucleotides read TGCAGTGCTAGTGGATGGCGGGACAGGAGCACAGATACGCAGTATTTT.

The chain links TRBV11-3 to TRBJ2-3; 7 bases fit TRBD2. The CDR3 consists of 16 residues. Germline V CDR1 and CDR2: SGHNT, YENEEA. Germline trimming cut 5 bases from V and 3 bases from J; bases unmatched to any gene: 11. Here the CDR3 reads CASSLGTLRETDTQYF. CDR3 bases: TGTGCCAGCAGCCTCGGGACGCTGCGGGAGACAGATACGCAGTATTTT.

The rearrangement links TRBV4-1 to TRBJ2-6, with 8 nucleotides matching TRBD1. The CDR3 totals 18 residues. The germline gives CDR1 MGHRA, CDR2 YSYEKL. The trim removed 4 bases at V and 0 bases at J, leaving 8 bases unmatched. CDR3 bases: TGCGCCAGCAGCCCCCTTGGGACAGGAGGCTCTGGGGCCAACGTCCTGACTTTC. Translated: CASSPLGTGGSGANVLTF.

A note on this clone: Other DNA sequences from this sample encode an identical CDR3 as well. The J gene is TRBJ2-7, the V gene TRBV5-1; possible D gene TRBD2, 6 bases. Germline values: CDR1 SGHRS, CDR2 YFSETQ. The CDR3 sequence is 13 residues long. V lost 0 bases and J 4 bases, leaving 8 bases between the germline ends. The CDR3 is CASSLAAGYEQYF. The DNA of the CDR3 is TGCGCCAGCAGCTTGGCCGCGGGATACGAGCAGTACTTC.

The chain combines TRBV29-1 with TRBJ1-1; D ambiguous. Between the trimmed V and J ends, which lost 4 bases and 5 bases, there was a span of 11 bases. Germline lookup yields CDR1 SQVTM and CDR2 ANQGSEA. This CDR3 is 12 amino acids long. The CDR3: CSVVSVDTEAFF. DNA for the CDR3: TGCAGCGTTGTGTCGGTAGATACTGAAGCTTTCTTT.

The rearrangement uses TRBV2 and TRBJ2-2; maybe TRBD2 (5 bases). Per the germline V gene, CDR1 is SNHLY and CDR2 is FYNNEI. Trimming removed 4 bases from V and 5 bases from J, with 20 bases in between. The CDR3 extends over 17 amino acids. CDR3 amino acids: CASSVEGKRKGTGELFF. CDR3 DNA: TGTGCCAGCAGTGTCGAGGGAAAGAGAAAGGGAACCGGGGAGCTGTTTTTT.

The rearrangement uses TRBV6-5 and TRBJ1-1, with D possibly being TRBD1 (5 bases). Trimming took off 6 bases at V and 5 bases at J, with 19 bases between the two ends. The CDR3 runs to 15 residues. Germline V lookup: CDR1 MNHEY, CDR2 SVGAGI. Here the CDR3 reads CASRPNLFGGTEAFF. CDR3 bases: TGTGCCAGCAGACCAAACTTGTTTGGGGGGACTGAAGCTTTCTTT.

The chain employs TRBV9 and TRBJ2-1; 7 bases align to TRBD2. The V gene's germline CDR1 is SGDLS and CDR2 YYNGEE. This CDR3 region has 15 residues. The ends lost 2 bases at V and 3 bases at J; junction bases unmatched: 5. This CDR3 is CASSVGTTNYNEQFF. The CDR3, as DNA: TGTGCCAGCAGCGTGGGGACTACCAACTACAATGAGCAGTTCTTC.

The genes are TRBV7-9 and TRBJ1-1; D might be TRBD1 (6 bases). The CDR3 extends over 17 amino acids. V lost 6 bases and J 1 base, leaving 21 bases between the germline ends. Per germline, CDR1 SEHNR and CDR2 FQNEAQ (reference sequence). As DNA, the CDR3 is TGTGCCAGCAGTCCCAACCCGGGACACCCAAAGAACACTGAAGCTTTCTTT. Protein product: CASSPNPGHPKNTEAFF. Using reference TRBV7-9 and TRBJ1-1 for the parts outside the CDR3, the full variable domain is DTGVSQNPRHKITKRGQNVTFRCDPISEHNRLYWYRQTLGQGPEFLTYFQNEAQLEKSRLLSDRFSAERPKGSFSTLEIQRTEQGDSAMYLCASSPNPGHPKNTEAFFGQGTRLTVV.

The V and J genes are TRBV7-8 and TRBJ2-7, with TRBD2 as a possible D gene (7 bases). V was cut by 5 bases and J by 4 bases, with 21 bases left in between. CDR1 and CDR2 from the germline V gene are SGHVS and FQNEAQ. CDR3 length equals 16 residues. In DNA form, the CDR3 reads TGTGCCAGCAGCCTGCCGAGGGGCGGGGGCGAATACGAGCAGTACTTC. Its protein is CASSLPRGGGEYEQYF.

CDR3 protein: CSASAGGATDTQYF. DNA of the CDR3: TGCAGTGCTAGTGCCGGGGGGGCCACAGATACGCAGTATTTT. The rearrangement joins TRBV20-1 to TRBJ2-3; 8 nucleotides match TRBD2. Germline CDR1 reads DFQATT; CDR2 reads SNEGSKA (reference sequence). V gave up 3 bases and J gave up 2 bases; unmatched junction bases: 4. The CDR3 loop spans 14 amino acids.

The chain joins TRBV9 to TRBJ1-2; 8 nucleotides line up with TRBD1. The CDR3 spans 14 residues. J lost 7 bases, V lost 0 bases, and 5 bases had no gene match. From germline, CDR1 is SGDLS and CDR2 YYNGEE. The CDR3 coding sequence is TGTGCCAGCAGCGTAGAGGACAGGGAGGGTGGCTACACCTTC. Its protein product is CASSVEDREGGYTF.

This chain joins TRBV2 and TRBJ1-2; D perhaps matches TRBD1 (6 bases). The CDR3 length is 14 residues. V lost 5 bases to trimming and J lost 0 bases, with 10 bases between them. Germline CDR1 SNHLY, CDR2 FYNNEI. The CDR3 nucleotides read TGTGCCAGCAGTTTCGGACAGTCTAACTATGGCTACACCTTC. Amino acid sequence: CASSFGQSNYGYTF.

This chain joins TRBV19 and TRBJ1-2, with 7 bases fitting TRBD1. In germline, CDR1 is LNHDA, CDR2 SQIVND (reference sequence). The CDR3 contains 14 residues. Trimming removed 7 bases from V and 9 bases from J; junction bases left unmatched: 14. The CDR3 coding sequence is TGTGCCAGTACCGAGGGGCCCCGACAGGGCCGCTACACCTTC. Its translation is CASTEGPRQGRYTF. The full variable domain, in which reference TRBV19 and TRBJ1-2 provide the parts outside the CDR3, is DGGITQSPKYLFRKEGQNVTLSCEQNLNHDAMYWYRQDPGQGLRLIYYSQIVNDFQKGDIAEGYSVSREKKESFPLTVTSAQKNPTAFYLCASTEGPRQGRYTFGSGTRLTVV.